This paragraph reports one T cell receptor beta chain. The antigen remains unidentified. Repertoires were generated with immunoSEQ multiplex PCR, while TCRdb's copy carries only in-frame clones and drops some. Of 130,000 to 150,000 clones listed, more than 75% are singletons. This record comes from a study of T cell responses to AZD1222 COVID-19 vaccine. General study points: Targets within unmutated variant regions were reportedly found for nearly half of spike-specific TCRs.

Trimming cost V 3 bases and J 6 bases, with 15 bases left between them. Germline values: CDR1 MDHEN, CDR2 SYDVKM. CDR3 size: 15 residues. The chain has TRBV28 and TRBJ1-5; perhaps TRBD1 as D (5 bases). The sequencing here drew on peripheral blood, taken on day 0 of MenACWY control vaccination. The TCR was taken from an adult in good health. The CDR3 is CASSFGATNGQPQHF. DNA for the CDR3: TGTGCCAGCAGTTTTGGGGCGACTAACGGTCAGCCCCAGCATTTT.